One and the same sample provided the 8 T cell receptor beta chains below, sequenced in a study of blood T cell repertoires in COVID-19 (dated by TCRdb to 2020 to 2022). The receptor library was made with the immunoSEQ multiplex PCR assay. The source is immuneACCESS, and TCRdb retained only in-frame sequences with V and J called. Part of the clones is not carried over; for the studies checked, unresolved V genes explain less than half of this, and the remainder is unexplained. The sample table records about 200,000 clones; about 86% of these occur just once. Roughly 7% of the sample is taken by the ten largest. The specimen sequenced was PBMCs or T cells enriched from blood (not recorded which). Receptors were obtained from a middle-aged man who had recovered from COVID-19.

This clone turned up a few times. V and J are TRBV6-1 and TRBJ2-7; 12 bases are a match to TRBD1. Germline CDR1 MNHNS, CDR2 SASEGT. V shed 3 bases and J 7 bases; nucleotides not matched to a gene: 13. The CDR3 loop spans 17 amino acids. The CDR3 DNA sequence: TGTGCCAGCAGTGACCCTGGGACAGGGGGCGACTCATGGGAGCAGTACTTC. It codes for CASSDPGTGGDSWEQYF.

This clone occurred once. This chain links TRBV6-1 with TRBJ2-7, with a tentative D call TRBD1 (6 bases). CDR1 is MNHNS and CDR2 is SASEGT in the germline V gene. The germline V and J ends were trimmed by 1 base and 5 bases, with 12 bases remaining between them. The CDR3 runs 14 residues. CDR3 sequence reads: CASSEDRVKDEQYF. Here the CDR3 DNA reads TGTGCCAGCAGTGAAGACAGGGTGAAGGACGAGCAGTACTTC.

The chain is built from TRBV2 and TRBJ1-5, with unresolved D. The CDR3 has 15 residues. CDR1 and CDR2 (germline): SNHLY, FYNNEI. Trimming took off 6 bases at V and 5 bases at J, with 17 bases between the two ends. The CDR3 is CASRAGREPYQPQHF. CDR3 coding DNA: TGTGCCAGCAGAGCGGGCCGGGAGCCATATCAGCCCCAGCATTTT.

The chain joins TRBV29-1 to TRBJ1-2; 8 positions match TRBD1. Germline CDR1 and CDR2: SQVTM and ANQGSEA. Trimming cost V 0 bases and J 3 bases; bases outside gene matches: 18. The CDR3 has 19 residues. This CDR3 is CSVEDLKRGQGAWDYGYTF. The DNA of the CDR3 is TGCAGCGTTGAAGACCTGAAAAGGGGGCAGGGGGCTTGGGACTATGGCTACACCTTC.

The chain couples TRBV2 to TRBJ2-1; 10 nucleotides agree with TRBD1. Germline lookup yields CDR1 SNHLY and CDR2 FYNNEI. The CDR3 totals 15 residues. J gave up 3 bases and V 6 bases, and 5 bases lay outside the gene matches. The CDR3 sequence is CASRRGDRGYNEQFF. The CDR3 DNA sequence: TGTGCCAGCAGGAGAGGGGACAGGGGCTACAATGAGCAGTTCTTC.

The V call is TRBV28, the J call TRBJ1-1; D is perhaps TRBD1 (5 bases). Germline V CDR1 and CDR2: MDHEN, SYDVKM. The ends were cut back, 6 bases at V and 0 bases at J, with 11 bases in the middle. This CDR3 spans 14 amino acids. For the CDR3, the DNA is TGTGCCAGCAGCATCAGGGTTTTGAACACTGAAGCTTTCTTT. Translating gives CASSIRVLNTEAFF.

The chain recombines TRBV30 with TRBJ1-6; TRBD1 matches 9 bases. V gave up 1 base and J gave up 8 bases; unmatched junction bases: 3. The CDR3 has 14 amino acids. The V gene's germline CDR1 is GTSNPN and CDR2 SVGIG (reference sequence). The CDR3 DNA reads TGTGCCTGGAGTGACAGGGGGCTATATTCACCCCTCCACTTT. Its translation is CAWSDRGLYSPLHF. The full variable domain, rest sourced from reference TRBV30 and TRBJ1-6, is SQTIHQWPATLVQPVGSPLSLECTVEGTSNPNLYWYRQAAGRGLQLLFYSVGIGQISSEVPQNLSASRPQDRQFILSSKKLLLSDSGFYLCAWSDRGLYSPLHFGNGTRLTVT.

Only a few counts were recorded for this clone. The sample holds other DNA sequences that translate to the same CDR3. The chain carries TRBV5-1 and TRBJ2-7, with 11 nucleotides matching TRBD1. Germline V lookup: CDR1 SGHRS, CDR2 YFSETQ. The CDR3 has 17 residues. V was clipped by 0 bases and J by 0 bases; unmatched bases: 5. The CDR3 region has the DNA TGCGCCAGCAGCTTGGCCACGGGGACAGGGGGCTCCTACGAGCAGTACTTC. As protein: CASSLATGTGGSYEQYF.